The present T cell receptor (beta chain) was sequenced within a study of blood T cell repertoires in COVID-19. Study overall: Both acute and convalescent COVID-19 samples were obtained from the United States, Italy and Spain.

In the authors' methods: The authors estimated nucleated cell counts from reference gene primer amplification. The repertoire was sequenced with immunoSEQ multiplex PCR; TCRdb's copy has only in-frame clones and lacks some. D and trimming were read from the DNA, whereas the V and J calls and clone size are those reported in that table. The table has 150,000 to 180,000 clones, roughly nine tenths seen once. Germline lookup yields CDR1 LGHDT and CDR2 YNNKEL (reference sequence). The CDR3 loop spans 16 amino acids. Losses at the gene ends were 4 bases for V and 1 base for J; bases not matched to a gene: 5.

The origin of this receptor is a man aged 50 to 60 with acute or convalescent COVID-19. Sequencing was performed on peripheral blood. The chain carries TRBV3-1 (or the pseudogene TRBV3-2) and TRBJ2-2; 8 nucleotides agree with TRBD1. In DNA, the CDR3 is TGTGCCAGCAGCCGTACAGGGGGAATGAACACCGGGGAGCTGTTTTTT. It yields the protein CASSRTGGMNTGELFF.